Listed here are 5 T cell receptor beta chains from one sample, sequenced in a study of identical twins. TCRdb used MiXCR to reprocess the 5' RACE reads, holding one entry per CDR3 protein. The table records 1.5 million to 2 million distinct CDR3 sequences, about 32% of them present only once. Sequenced input: cord blood. The receptors originated from a newborn girl in good health.

The chain has TRBV5-6 and TRBJ2-7; D remains ambiguous. CDR3 length: 16 amino acids. CDR1 is SGHDT, CDR2 YYEEEE, per germline. Trimming stripped 3 bases from V and 2 bases from J, with 18 bases between. Written as DNA, the CDR3 is TGTGCCAGCAGCTCGGACGGTTACTCCCCAACCTACGAGCAGTACTTC. This translates into CASSSDGYSPTYEQYF.

This clonotype was seen more than once but under ten times. The chain carries TRBV28 and TRBJ1-4; 8 bases are shared with TRBD1. V gave up 5 bases and J gave up 5 bases; unmatched junction bases: 4. Germline assignment: CDR1 MDHEN and CDR2 SYDVKM. CDR3 length equals 14 residues. The CDR3 reads CASSKTGVNEKLFF. CDR3 sequence (DNA): TGTGCCAGCAGTAAGACAGGGGTCAATGAAAAACTGTTTTTT.

This clonotype was seen more than once but under ten times. The chain is built from TRBV2 and TRBJ1-2; no firm D call. V was pared by 5 bases and J by 7 bases, with 8 bases between. CDR1 is SNHLY, CDR2 FYNNEI, per germline. CDR3 length equals 11 residues. CDR3 coding DNA: TGTGCCAGCAGTCCCGACGTTGGCTACACCTTC. It specifies CASSPDVGYTF.

The chain couples TRBV20-1 to TRBJ2-1; D is ambiguous. CDR1 DFQATT and CDR2 SNEGSKA come from the germline V gene (reference sequence). The CDR3 is 13 amino acids. V lost 2 bases to trimming and J lost 3 bases, with 8 bases between them. CDR3 DNA sequence: TGCAGTGCTAGAAGCGAGGTCTACAATGAGCAGTTCTTC. This codes for CSARSEVYNEQFF.

The chain employs TRBV27 and TRBJ2-1, with TRBD2 matching 12 bases. The CDR3 is 16 amino acids. The germline V gene encodes CDR1 MNHEY and CDR2 SMNVEV (reference sequence). The J segment lost 7 bases and the V segment lost 7 bases, leaving 11 bases of the junction unmatched. CDR3 sequence (DNA): TGTGCCAGCACCTCACGAGGGGGACTAGCGGGTAATGAGCAGTTCTTC. Translated: CASTSRGGLAGNEQFF.